This TCR beta chain was obtained from a study of blood T cell repertoires in COVID-19. Study-wide context: The study drew acute and convalescent COVID-19 samples from the United States, Italy and Spain. PBMCs, B-cell-depleted T cells, or T cells provided the cDNA or gDNA that made up the material.

In the study's own analysis: Reference gene primer amplification gave nucleated cell count estimates. Assay used: immunoSEQ multiplex PCR; TCRdb lists only in-frame clones, some missing. V and J calls plus clone size are reproduced from that table; the DNA served to infer D and trimming. The sample includes about 130,000 clones, 90% of them seen just once. This CDR3 region has 15 residues. Germline-derived CDR1 and CDR2 are SGDLS and YYNGEE. Trimming stripped 0 bases from V and 6 bases from J, with 14 bases between. Sequenced input: peripheral blood. This receptor was identified in a man in his forties or fifties with active COVID-19. V usage is TRBV9 and J usage is TRBJ2-3; possible D gene TRBD1, 6 bases. The CDR3 nucleotides are TGTGCCAGCAGCGTAGGACAGGCCTCCAGGGATACGCAGTATTTT. It yields the protein CASSVGQASRDTQYF.